This T cell receptor beta chain was identified during a study of cytomegalovirus exposure and HLA in healthy donors. Study-level findings and limits: Per a later analysis, 15,000 to 20,000 TCR beta sequences showed association with HLA alleles at 0.05 false discovery rate. A later analysis reportedly found fewer N-insertions in an Asian-associated ancestry cluster than the roughly 670-donor mean.

The PCR contained 60 Vbeta and 13 Jbeta primers. Produced via immunoSEQ multiplex PCR; TCRdb's table is partial and in-frame only. In the table there are roughly 150,000 clones, approximately 80% of which are singletons. This clone appeared a few times. The antigen is undetermined. This cohort consisted of healthy bone marrow donors. Though nominally healthy at sampling, donors likely had unrecorded immune exposures. Germline lookup yields CDR1 SGHTA and CDR2 FQGNSA. The CDR3 is 11 residues long. V gave up 5 bases and J gave up 4 bases, with 5 bases separating them. The specimen was PBMCs. The rearrangement joins TRBV7-2 to TRBJ1-2; D not certain. The receptor was derived from a woman aged 45 to 65 in good health and CMV-seropositive. The CDR3 DNA is TGTGCCAGCAGCCAGTCCTATGGCTACACCTTC. Protein sequence: CASSQSYGYTF. Supplemented by reference TRBV7-2 and TRBJ1-2, the full variable domain reads GAGVSQSPSNKVTEKGKDVELRCDPISGHTALYWYRQSLGQGLEFLIYFQGNSAPDKSGLPSDRFSAERTGGSVSTLTIQRTQQEDSAVYLCASSQSYGYTFGSGTRLTVV.